The sequence of this T cell receptor beta chain was determined in a study of blood T cell repertoires in COVID-19. CDR1 and CDR2 from the germline V gene are SGHVS and FQNEAQ. V gave up 5 bases and J gave up 7 bases; unmatched junction bases: 10. There are 15 residues in the CDR3. Produced via immunoSEQ multiplex PCR; TCRdb's table is partial and in-frame only. The sample has roughly 190,000 clones, approximately 82% seen once. Specimen: PBMCs or T cells enriched from blood (not recorded which). This chain uses TRBV7-8 with TRBJ1-4; TRBD1 agrees at 7 bases. This TCR came from a woman aged 55-75 years with acute COVID-19. Written as DNA, the CDR3 is TGTGCCAGCAGCAACAGGCAGGGGGGAATTGAAAAACTGTTTTTT. Protein product: CASSNRQGGIEKLFF.